The 26 T cell receptor beta chains given below trace back to one sample, sequenced in a study of blood T cell repertoires in COVID-19. Sequenced by immunoSEQ multiplex PCR; TCRdb stores in-frame clones only, minus some. The table shows about 260,000 clones, with around 86% occurring only once. Source material: peripheral blood. These receptors were taken from a man aged 40-50 years who had recovered from COVID-19.

This clone was observed a single time. The J gene is TRBJ1-3, the V gene TRBV7-9, with D unclear. The germline V and J ends were trimmed by 4 bases and 0 bases, with 7 bases remaining between them. The V gene's germline CDR1 is SEHNR and CDR2 FQNEAQ (reference sequence). CDR3 size: 14 residues. CDR3: CASSSGDSGNTIYF. As DNA, the CDR3 is TGTGCCAGCAGCTCCGGGGACTCTGGAAACACCATATATTTT.

The gene calls are TRBV28 and TRBJ2-1, with 10 bases lining up with TRBD2. Trimming at V came to 5 bases and at J to 4 bases, leaving 5 bases not matched to a gene. CDR3 size: 15 residues. Germline V gene lookup returns CDR1 MDHEN and CDR2 SYDVKM. CDR3 DNA: TGTGCCAGCAGTCCCGGGACTAGCGAATACAATGAGCAGTTCTTC. Translated, it gives CASSPGTSEYNEQFF. Complete variable domain (other parts from reference TRBV28 and TRBJ2-1): DVKVTQSSRYLVKRTGEKVFLECVQDMDHENMFWYRQDPGLGLRLIYFSYDVKMKEKGDIPEGYSVSREKKERFSLILESASTNQTSMYLCASSPGTSEYNEQFFGPGTRLTVL.

The CDR3 region is CARSFSGTGTNEKLFF. The CDR3 nucleotides read TGTGCCAGAAGCTTTTCAGGGACAGGGACTAATGAAAAACTGTTTTTT. The gene calls are TRBV7-5 and TRBJ1-4; whether TRBD1, the table's D call, matches the DNA was not checked. TRBV7-5 is classified as a pseudogene. This CDR3 region has 16 residues.

The chain couples TRBV11-2 to TRBJ2-1, with a weak D call TRBD2 (5 bases). The CDR3 contains 16 residues. Between the trimmed V and J ends, which lost 4 bases and 3 bases, there was a span of 16 bases. Germline CDR1 reads SGHAT; CDR2 reads FQNNGV. Here the CDR3 DNA reads TGTGCCAGCAGCTCAGTTCGGGGTTCTCTCTACAATGAGCAGTTCTTC. Its translation is CASSSVRGSLYNEQFF.

The rearrangement joins TRBV15 to TRBJ2-7, with 10 bases aligning to TRBD1. Trimming at V came to 1 base and at J to 5 bases, leaving 2 bases not matched to a gene. The CDR3 has 14 residues. Germline CDR1 is LNHNV and CDR2 is YYDKDF (reference sequence). The CDR3 DNA is TGTGCCACCAGCAGAGGGGACAGGGGACACGAGCAGTACTTC. Its translation is CATSRGDRGHEQYF.

The chain employs TRBV5-1 and TRBJ2-7; D possibly corresponds to TRBD1 (6 bases). CDR3 size: 14 residues. The germline gives CDR1 SGHRS, CDR2 YFSETQ. The V end lost 4 bases, the J end lost 6 bases, and 17 bases lay between the germline ends. CDR3 loop: CASSPSHRVSEQYF. The CDR3 DNA sequence: TGCGCCAGCAGCCCATCGCACAGGGTCTCCGAGCAGTACTTC.

The sample holds one count of this clone. This sequence joins TRBV25-1 and TRBJ1-2; D is possibly TRBD1 (6 bases). CDR3 size: 16 residues. CDR1 is MGHDK, CDR2 SYGVNS, per germline. Trimming shortened V by 4 bases and J by 2 bases, and 17 bases separated the two germline ends. The CDR3 loop reads CASSAPGTRGNYGYTF. CDR3 bases: TGTGCCAGCAGTGCCCCAGGGACAAGAGGGAACTATGGCTACACCTTC.

The rearrangement joins TRBV5-1 to TRBJ2-2; D is possibly TRBD1 (6 bases). With 4 bases removed from V and 2 bases from J, the gap between germline ends came to 12 bases. The germline V gene has CDR1 SGHRS and CDR2 YFSETQ. This CDR3 region has 15 residues. CDR3 loop: CASSMDSPNTGELFF. In nucleotides, the CDR3 is TGCGCCAGCAGCATGGACAGCCCTAACACCGGGGAGCTGTTTTTT. The whole variable domain, filled in from reference TRBV5-1 and TRBJ2-2, reads KAGVTQTPRYLIKTRGQQVTLSCSPISGHRSVSWYQQTPGQGLQFLFEYFSETQRNKGNFPGRFSGRQFSNSRSEMNVSTLELGDSALYLCASSMDSPNTGELFFGEGSRLTVL.

This clone was observed a single time. The chain joins TRBV7-3 to TRBJ2-1; 9 nucleotides match TRBD2. CDR1 and CDR2 from the germline V gene are SGHTA and FQGTGA. The CDR3 spans 15 residues. V trimming: 4 bases; J trimming: 3 bases; junction bases outside the gene matches: 4. CDR3 bases: TGTGCCAGCAGCTACTTAGCGGGAGACTACAATGAGCAGTTCTTC. Translated: CASSYLAGDYNEQFF.

This chain connects TRBV18 to TRBJ2-3; the match to TRBD1 covers 8 bases. Per the germline V gene, CDR1 is KGHSH and CDR2 is LQKENI. The CDR3 extends over 15 amino acids. V gave up 6 bases and J gave up 2 bases; unmatched junction bases: 7. DNA for the CDR3: TGTGCCAGCTCCGCGACAGGGGTTACCACAGATACGCAGTATTTT. Its protein product is CASSATGVTTDTQYF. The whole variable domain, filled in from reference TRBV18 and TRBJ2-3, reads NAGVMQNPRHLVRRRGQEARLRCSPMKGHSHVYWYRQLPEEGLKFMVYLQKENIIDESGMPKERFSAEFPKEGPSILRIQQVVRGDSAAYFCASSATGVTTDTQYFGPGTRLTVL.

The rearrangement joins TRBV30 to TRBJ2-1; the match to TRBD2 covers 10 bases. Germline values: CDR1 GTSNPN, CDR2 SVGIG (reference sequence). Unmatched junction bases numbered 19, after V lost 3 bases and J lost 8 bases. The CDR3 contains 18 residues. The CDR3: CAWSKTSGPTELIDEQFF. The CDR3 DNA follows: TGTGCCTGGAGCAAGACTAGCGGGCCGACTGAACTCATCGATGAGCAGTTCTTC.

This chain's CDR3 is CASSQFTGVIAKNIQYF. The CDR3, as DNA: TGTGCCAGCAGTCAGTTCACAGGGGTGATCGCCAAAAACATTCAGTACTTC. V usage is TRBV6-2 or TRBV6-3 and J usage is TRBJ2-4; 7 bases are a match to TRBD1. V lost 5 bases, J lost 1 base, and 11 bases stayed unmatched. Germline V gene lookup returns CDR1 MNHEY and CDR2 SVGEGT. This CDR3 comprises 17 residues.

V is TRBV11-2 and J is TRBJ2-7, with 8 bases fitting TRBD1. V dropped 5 bases and J dropped 3; count of bases not matched to a gene: 6. This CDR3 has 14 residues. CDR1 is SGHAT, CDR2 FQNNGV, per germline. The CDR3 DNA sequence: TGTGCCAGCAGCCGTCGGACAGGGCGCTACGAGCAGTACTTC. Translation: CASSRRTGRYEQYF.

The chain uses TRBV25-1 and TRBJ2-7; a weak D match, TRBD2 (6 bases). V was clipped by 6 bases and J by 3 bases, with 12 bases between them. The germline V gene encodes CDR1 MGHDK and CDR2 SYGVNS. The CDR3 has 13 amino acids. Written as DNA, the CDR3 is TGTGCCAGCAGCGGTTGGGGGGACTACGAGCAGTACTTC. It encodes CASSGWGDYEQYF.

The chain links TRBV5-1 to TRBJ2-7, with 7 positions matching TRBD1. The CDR3 contains 13 residues. The J segment lost 7 bases and the V segment lost 3 bases, leaving 7 bases of the junction unmatched. Germline V lookup: CDR1 SGHRS, CDR2 YFSETQ. DNA for the CDR3: TGCGCCAGCAGCTCCACAGGGGTACGTGAGCAGTACTTC. Protein sequence: CASSSTGVREQYF. The full variable domain, in which reference TRBV5-1 and TRBJ2-7 provide the parts outside the CDR3, is KAGVTQTPRYLIKTRGQQVTLSCSPISGHRSVSWYQQTPGQGLQFLFEYFSETQRNKGNFPGRFSGRQFSNSRSEMNVSTLELGDSALYLCASSSTGVREQYFGPGTRLTVT.

The rearrangement links TRBV11-2 to TRBJ2-2; D is perhaps TRBD2 (5 bases). Germline V gene sequence: CDR1 SGHAT, CDR2 FQNNGV. Trimming took off 6 bases at V and 2 bases at J, with 10 bases between the two ends. This CDR3 has 14 amino acids. The DNA of the CDR3 is TGTGCCAGCAGTAGCGCGAGCAACACCGGGGAGCTGTTTTTT. Protein product: CASSSASNTGELFF.

The chain has TRBV27 and TRBJ2-2; 10 nucleotides agree with TRBD2. Trimming removed 2 bases from V and 5 bases from J; junction bases left unmatched: 2. CDR3 length equals 15 residues. Germline V CDR1 and CDR2: MNHEY, SMNVEV (reference sequence). Here the CDR3 reads CASSLLAGVTGELFF. The CDR3 DNA reads TGTGCCAGCAGTTTACTAGCGGGGGTAACCGGGGAGCTGTTTTTT.

A few counts support this clone. The rearrangement joins TRBV6-5 to TRBJ2-6; TRBD1 might be the D (5 bases). Germline CDR1 and CDR2: MNHEY and SVGAGI. The CDR3 extends over 15 amino acids. The V end lost 7 bases, the J end lost 3 bases, and 13 bases lay between the germline ends. The DNA for the CDR3 is TGTGCCAGCACCCCAAACAGGCTTGGGGCCAACGTCCTGACTTTC. This sequence encodes CASTPNRLGANVLTF.

The chain has TRBV9 and TRBJ1-6; 7 bases match TRBD1. Germline V gene lookup returns CDR1 SGDLS and CDR2 YYNGEE. With V trimmed by 3 bases and J by 6 bases, 6 bases remained unmatched. The CDR3 extends over 15 amino acids. The CDR3 DNA reads as TGTGCCAGCAGCGCGCAGGGGGTTTTTAATTCACCCCTCCACTTT. It is translated as CASSAQGVFNSPLHF.

The chain couples TRBV6-1 to TRBJ1-2; weak D call: TRBD1 (6 bases). The germline V gene encodes CDR1 MNHNS and CDR2 SASEGT. The CDR3 loop spans 15 amino acids. With 1 base removed from V and 5 bases from J, the gap between germline ends came to 14 bases. In DNA, the CDR3 is TGTGCCAGCAGTGAAGAGGCCAGGGGCGGGTATGGCTACACCTTC. Residues: CASSEEARGGYGYTF.

The chain uses TRBV15 and TRBJ2-3; D uncertain. Germline CDR1 is LNHNV and CDR2 is YYDKDF (reference sequence). V lost 3 bases and J lost 2, with 12 bases in between. The CDR3 has 15 amino acids. DNA of the CDR3: TGTGCCACCAGCAGGTATCCCGGAGACACAGATACGCAGTATTTT. This encodes CATSRYPGDTDTQYF.

The chain links TRBV19 to TRBJ1-2, with 9 bases that match TRBD1. There are 16 residues in the CDR3. V lost 6 bases and J lost 4; bases outside the gene matches: 12. Germline loops: CDR1 LNHDA, CDR2 SQIVND (reference sequence). CDR3 amino acids: CASSHFGTGLGYGYTF. CDR3 in DNA: TGTGCCAGTAGCCACTTCGGGACAGGGTTGGGCTATGGCTACACCTTC.

The chain recombines TRBV19 with TRBJ1-2; 8 bases agree with TRBD1. The CDR3 sequence is 11 residues long. The ends lost 5 bases at V and 8 bases at J; junction bases unmatched: 1. CDR1 and CDR2 (germline): LNHDA, SQIVND (reference sequence). In nucleotides, the CDR3 is TGTGCCAGTAGTGACAGGGGCGGCTACACCTTC. Translated, it gives CASSDRGGYTF.

The chain recombines TRBV11-2 with TRBJ2-7, with D tentatively TRBD2 (6 bases). Between the trimmed V and J ends, which lost 3 bases and 0 bases, there was a span of 18 bases. Looked up from germline, CDR1 is SGHAT and CDR2 is FQNNGV. This CDR3 is built from 17 residues. The CDR3 loop reads CASSFRQRAESSYEQYF. DNA for the CDR3: TGTGCCAGCAGCTTTAGGCAGCGGGCGGAAAGCTCCTACGAGCAGTACTTC.

The chain carries TRBV19 and TRBJ1-1, with 9 bases aligning to TRBD1. Germline CDR1 and CDR2: LNHDA and SQIVND (reference sequence). This CDR3 contains 13 residues. V lost 8 bases, J lost 5 bases, and 6 bases stayed unmatched. The CDR3 nucleotides are TGTGCCAGTGGCCGGGACAGGGTAACTGAAGCTTTCTTT. Its translation: CASGRDRVTEAFF.

In its sample, this clone was seen a few times. The CDR3: CASSESLQGYGYTF. CDR3 DNA sequence: TGTGCCAGCAGTGAATCATTACAGGGGTATGGCTACACCTTC. V usage is TRBV6-1 and J usage is TRBJ1-2, with 7 bases aligning to TRBD1. Germline V gene data show CDR1 as MNHNS and CDR2 as SASEGT. Trimming at V came to 2 bases and at J to 5 bases, leaving 5 bases not matched to a gene. This CDR3 is built from 14 residues.